The 16 T cell receptor beta chains reported below all come from one sample, sequenced in a study of shared clonotypes between healthy human individuals. Here immunoSEQ multiplex PCR was the method, and the copy in TCRdb shows in-frame clones only, minus some. There are 2,100,000 or so clones in the sample; under 97% occur only once, and approximately 0.13% lies in the top ten. Source material: naive CD4+ T cells sorted from blood. Noted subset: CD45RA+ positively selected. These receptors were obtained from a man younger than 35 in good health.

The rearrangement uses TRBV4-3 and TRBJ2-1, with 7 nucleotides matching TRBD2. V gave up 4 bases and J gave up 1 base; unmatched junction bases: 7. This CDR3 is built from 16 residues. Germline lookup yields CDR1 LGHNA and CDR2 YSLEER. The CDR3, as DNA: TGCGCCAGCAGCCGAAAAGCGGGGCCTTCCTACAATGAGCAGTTCTTC. Its translation is CASSRKAGPSYNEQFF.

The rearrangement links TRBV29-1 to TRBJ2-1, with D hard to call. The germline V gene has CDR1 SQVTM and CDR2 ANQGSEA. CDR3 length: 14 amino acids. Deletions cut 5 bases from V and 0 bases from J, with 11 bases between. CDR3 in DNA: TGCAGCGTTCAGATCAGTAGCTCCTACAATGAGCAGTTCTTC. Amino acid sequence: CSVQISSSYNEQFF.

The chain combines TRBV30 with TRBJ1-4, with D possibly TRBD1 on 5 matching bases. V was trimmed by 2 bases and J by 4 bases, leaving 8 bases between them. This CDR3 has 13 amino acids. CDR1 and CDR2 from the germline V gene are GTSNPN and SVGIG (reference sequence). The DNA of the CDR3 is TGTGCCTGGAGTCTGGGACTTAATGAAAAACTGTTTTTT. Translating it yields CAWSLGLNEKLFF.

The V gene is TRBV2, the J gene TRBJ1-1; no reliable D call. Germline V gives CDR1 SNHLY, CDR2 FYNNEI. V was clipped by 4 bases and J by 1 base, with 10 bases between them. The CDR3 consists of 14 residues. CDR3 bases: TGTGCCAGCAGTGTCGGGCAGTCGAACACTGAAGCTTTCTTT. Its translation is CASSVGQSNTEAFF.

The chain's CDR3 is CASSLTGQGWNEQYF. CDR3 DNA: TGTGCCAGCAGCCTGACAGGGCAGGGCTGGAACGAGCAGTACTTC. V and J are TRBV5-6 and TRBJ2-7; 7 bases are shared with TRBD1. CDR3 length: 15 amino acids. V dropped 4 bases and J dropped 5; count of bases not matched to a gene: 12. Germline CDR1 reads SGHDT; CDR2 reads YYEEEE.

The J gene is TRBJ2-5, the V gene TRBV6-1; possibly TRBD2 for D (6 bases). Germline V lookup: CDR1 MNHNS, CDR2 SASEGT. Trimming cost V 4 bases and J 2 bases, with 11 bases left between them. The CDR3 is 14 amino acids. The CDR3 DNA reads as TGTGCCAGCAGTGGGGGGACTGCGCAAGAGACCCAGTACTTC. It codes for CASSGGTAQETQYF.

The rearrangement joins TRBV28 to TRBJ2-4; D not resolved. There are 14 residues in the CDR3. Trimming took 3 bases from V and 3 from J, leaving 9 bases between them. The germline CDR1 and CDR2 sequences are MDHEN and SYDVKM. The CDR3 is CASSLVALKNIQYF. In DNA, the CDR3 is TGTGCCAGCAGTTTGGTGGCTCTCAAAAACATTCAGTACTTC.

The gene calls are TRBV10-1 and TRBJ2-5, with 9 bases fitting TRBD1. The V gene's germline CDR1 is WNHNN and CDR2 SYGVQD (reference sequence). The CDR3 has 17 amino acids. Unmatched junction bases numbered 15, after V lost 6 bases and J lost 4 bases. The CDR3 here is CASSYEPGTGWIETQYF. The CDR3 DNA is TGCGCCAGCAGCTACGAACCCGGGACAGGGTGGATAGAGACCCAGTACTTC.

The chain combines TRBV12-5 with TRBJ1-2; D is unclear. The V end lost 7 bases, the J end lost 1 base, and 16 bases lay between the germline ends. Germline V gene lookup returns CDR1 LGHNT and CDR2 FRNRAP. The CDR3 spans 15 residues. CDR3 sequence (DNA): TGTGCTAGTGCCCTCGAGGCCGCTAATAACTATGGCTACACCTTC. Protein product: CASALEAANNYGYTF.

This sequence joins TRBV27 and TRBJ1-1, with a possible D match to TRBD1 (6 bases). The germline gives CDR1 MNHEY, CDR2 SMNVEV (reference sequence). The V and J ends lost 5 bases and 13 bases respectively, with 20 bases between them. The CDR3 is made up of 13 amino acids. The chain's CDR3 is CASSNPPGGLGFF. The CDR3, as DNA: TGTGCCAGCAGTAACCCCCCTGGGGGGCTGGGTTTCTTT.

The V and J genes are TRBV9 and TRBJ2-2, with TRBD1 matching 8 bases. CDR1 and CDR2 from the germline V gene are SGDLS and YYNGEE. CDR3 length: 17 residues. V gave up 6 bases and J gave up 3 bases; unmatched junction bases: 13. As DNA, the CDR3 is TGTGCCAGCACGCCCGGCAGGGGGCGCGGGGACACCGGGGAGCTGTTTTTT. Amino acids: CASTPGRGRGDTGELFF.

This clone was recorded only once. The chain uses TRBV18 and TRBJ2-5; 10 nucleotides match TRBD1. Germline V gives CDR1 KGHSH, CDR2 LQKENI. The CDR3 length is 16 residues. J gave up 4 bases and V 3 bases, and 8 bases lay outside the gene matches. In nucleotides, the CDR3 is TGTGCCAGCTCACCTGCCCTGGGACAGGGGCCAGAGACCCAGTACTTC. Its protein is CASSPALGQGPETQYF.

The chain couples TRBV10-3 to TRBJ2-7, with TRBD1 matching 7 bases. V was pared by 5 bases and J by 4 bases, with 5 bases of the junction left unmatched. Germline lookup yields CDR1 ENHRY and CDR2 SYGVKD. CDR3 length: 13 residues. CDR3 sequence reads: CAISSPQGYEQYF. The CDR3, as DNA: TGTGCCATCAGTAGTCCACAGGGGTACGAGCAGTACTTC.

V is TRBV2 and J is TRBJ2-2; D remains unclear. The germline CDR1 and CDR2 sequences are SNHLY and FYNNEI. V lost 7 bases, J lost 1 base, and 7 bases lay in between. CDR3 length equals 13 residues. In DNA, the CDR3 is TGTGCCAGCATGGGTAGGAACACCGGGGAGCTGTTTTTT. Translated: CASMGRNTGELFF.

A single count supports this clone. This chain links TRBV7-2 with TRBJ2-7; 9 nucleotides align to TRBD2. The CDR3 totals 14 residues. The ends lost 1 base at V and 5 bases at J; junction bases unmatched: 3. The germline gives CDR1 SGHTA, CDR2 FQGNSA. The CDR3 bases are TGTGCCAGCAGCTTAGAGGGGACTAGCAACGAGCAGTACTTC. Translation gives CASSLEGTSNEQYF.

The chain has TRBV2 and TRBJ1-1, with D uncertain. Between the trimmed V and J ends, which lost 5 bases and 3 bases, there was a span of 10 bases. Germline-derived CDR1 and CDR2 are SNHLY and FYNNEI. The CDR3 is made up of 13 amino acids. This CDR3 is CASSRFEDTEAFF. The CDR3 nucleotides are TGTGCCAGCAGTAGATTTGAGGACACTGAAGCTTTCTTT.